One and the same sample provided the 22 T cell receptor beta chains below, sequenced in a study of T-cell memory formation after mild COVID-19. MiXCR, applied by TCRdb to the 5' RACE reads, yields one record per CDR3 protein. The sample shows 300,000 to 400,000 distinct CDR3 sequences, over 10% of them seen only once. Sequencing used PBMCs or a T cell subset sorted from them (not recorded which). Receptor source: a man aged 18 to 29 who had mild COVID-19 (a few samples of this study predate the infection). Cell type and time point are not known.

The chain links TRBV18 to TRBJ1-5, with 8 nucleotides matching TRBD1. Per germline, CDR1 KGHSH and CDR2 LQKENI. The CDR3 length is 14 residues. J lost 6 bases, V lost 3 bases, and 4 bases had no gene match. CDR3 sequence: CASSPSGGPQPQHF. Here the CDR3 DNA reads TGTGCCAGCTCACCTTCAGGGGGCCCTCAGCCCCAGCATTTT.

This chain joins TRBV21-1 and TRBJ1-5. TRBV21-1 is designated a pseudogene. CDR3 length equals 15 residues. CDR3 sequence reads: CASSKRGGSNQPQHF. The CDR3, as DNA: TGTGCCAGCAGCAAACGCGGGGGAAGCAATCAGCCCCAGCATTTT.

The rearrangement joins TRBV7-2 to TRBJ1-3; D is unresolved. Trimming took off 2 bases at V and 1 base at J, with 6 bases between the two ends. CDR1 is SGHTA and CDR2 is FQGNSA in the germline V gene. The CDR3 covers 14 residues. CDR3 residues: CASSLLISGNTIYF. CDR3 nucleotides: TGTGCCAGCAGCTTATTAATTTCTGGAAACACCATATATTTT.

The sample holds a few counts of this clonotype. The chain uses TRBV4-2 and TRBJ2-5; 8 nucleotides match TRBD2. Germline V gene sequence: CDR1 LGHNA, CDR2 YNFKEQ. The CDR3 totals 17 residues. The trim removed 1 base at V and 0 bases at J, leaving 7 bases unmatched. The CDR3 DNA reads TGTGCCAGCAGCCAAGGCGAGCGGGGGTACTACCAAGAGACCCAGTACTTC. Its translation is CASSQGERGYYQETQYF.

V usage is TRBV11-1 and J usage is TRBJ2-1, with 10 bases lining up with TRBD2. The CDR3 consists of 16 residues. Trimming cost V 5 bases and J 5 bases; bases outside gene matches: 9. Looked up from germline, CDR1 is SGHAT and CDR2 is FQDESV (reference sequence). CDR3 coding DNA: TGTGCCAGCAGCAAAGGACTAGCGGCGCTCAACAATGAGCAGTTCTTC. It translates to CASSKGLAALNNEQFF.

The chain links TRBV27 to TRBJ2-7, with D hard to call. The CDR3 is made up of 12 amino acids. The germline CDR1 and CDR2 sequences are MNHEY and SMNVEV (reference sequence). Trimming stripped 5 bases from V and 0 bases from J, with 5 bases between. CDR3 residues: CASSPSSYEQYV. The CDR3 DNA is TGTGCCAGCAGTCCTAGCTCCTACGAGCAGTACGTC.

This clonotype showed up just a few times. The CDR3 sequence is CASSGGLAGDTQYF. Here the CDR3 DNA reads TGCGCCAGCAGCGGGGGACTAGCTGGAGATACGCAGTATTTT. V gene TRBV5-1 combines with J gene TRBJ2-3; TRBD2 matches 9 bases. The V and J ends lost 4 bases and 5 bases, in that order; junction bases with no gene match: 5. The CDR3 extends over 14 amino acids. Germline V gives CDR1 SGHRS, CDR2 YFSETQ.

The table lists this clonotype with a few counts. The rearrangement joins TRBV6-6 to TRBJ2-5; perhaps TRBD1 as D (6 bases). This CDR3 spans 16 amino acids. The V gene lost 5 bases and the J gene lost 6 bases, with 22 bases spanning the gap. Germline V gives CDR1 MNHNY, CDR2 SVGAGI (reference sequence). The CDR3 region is CASSHGTPTRTKTQYF. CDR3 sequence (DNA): TGTGCCAGCAGTCACGGGACACCCACGAGGACCAAGACCCAGTACTTC.

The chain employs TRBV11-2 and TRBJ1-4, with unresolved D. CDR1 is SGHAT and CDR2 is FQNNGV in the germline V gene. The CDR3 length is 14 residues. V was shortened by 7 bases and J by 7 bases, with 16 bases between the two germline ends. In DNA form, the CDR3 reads TGTGCCAGCACCCAAGGGCTCATCGGTGAAAAACTGTTTTTT. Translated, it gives CASTQGLIGEKLFF.

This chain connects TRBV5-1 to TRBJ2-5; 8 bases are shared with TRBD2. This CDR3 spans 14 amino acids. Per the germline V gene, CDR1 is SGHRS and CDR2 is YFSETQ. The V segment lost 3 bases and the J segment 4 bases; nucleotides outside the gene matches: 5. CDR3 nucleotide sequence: TGCGCCAGCAGCTGGGGGACTAGTGGAGAGACCCAGTACTTC. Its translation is CASSWGTSGETQYF.

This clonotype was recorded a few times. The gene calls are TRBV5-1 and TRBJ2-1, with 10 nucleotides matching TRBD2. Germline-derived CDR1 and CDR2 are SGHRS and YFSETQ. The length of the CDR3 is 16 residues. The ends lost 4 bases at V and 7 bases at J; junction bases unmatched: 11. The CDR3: CASSVPGTSEGNEQFF. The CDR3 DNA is TGCGCCAGCAGCGTGCCCGGGACTAGCGAAGGGAATGAGCAGTTCTTC.

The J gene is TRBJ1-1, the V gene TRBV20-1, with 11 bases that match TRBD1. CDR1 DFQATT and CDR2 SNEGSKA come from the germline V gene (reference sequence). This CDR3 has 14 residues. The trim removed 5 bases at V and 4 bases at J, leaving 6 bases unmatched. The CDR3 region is CSAGTGGGGTEAFF. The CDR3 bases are TGCAGTGCTGGGACAGGGGGGGGAGGCACTGAAGCTTTCTTT.

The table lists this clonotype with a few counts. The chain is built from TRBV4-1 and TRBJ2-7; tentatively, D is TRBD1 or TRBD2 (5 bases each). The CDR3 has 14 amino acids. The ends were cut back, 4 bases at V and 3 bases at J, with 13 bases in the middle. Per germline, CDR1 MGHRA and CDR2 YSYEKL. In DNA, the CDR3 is TGCGCCAGCAGCCCAGGGCCGGGGAGCTACGAGCAGTACTTC. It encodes CASSPGPGSYEQYF.

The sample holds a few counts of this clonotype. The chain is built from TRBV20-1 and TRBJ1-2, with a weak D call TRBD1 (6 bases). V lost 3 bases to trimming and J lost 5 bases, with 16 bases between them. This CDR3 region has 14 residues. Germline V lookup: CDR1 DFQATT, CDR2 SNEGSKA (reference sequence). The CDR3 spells CSARSTGSPYGYTF. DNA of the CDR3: TGCAGTGCTAGGAGTACAGGGAGCCCGTATGGCTACACCTTC.

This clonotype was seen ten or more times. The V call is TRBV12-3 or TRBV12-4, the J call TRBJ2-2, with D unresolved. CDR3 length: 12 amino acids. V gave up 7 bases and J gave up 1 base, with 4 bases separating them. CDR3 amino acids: CASIRNTGELFF. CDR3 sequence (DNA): TGTGCCAGCATCCGGAACACCGGGGAGCTGTTTTTT.

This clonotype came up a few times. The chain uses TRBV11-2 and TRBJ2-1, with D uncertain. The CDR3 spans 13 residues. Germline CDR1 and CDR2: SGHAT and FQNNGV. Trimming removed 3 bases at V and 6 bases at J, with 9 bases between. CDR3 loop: CASSLISLNEQFF. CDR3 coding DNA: TGTGCCAGCAGCTTGATTAGCCTCAATGAGCAGTTCTTC.

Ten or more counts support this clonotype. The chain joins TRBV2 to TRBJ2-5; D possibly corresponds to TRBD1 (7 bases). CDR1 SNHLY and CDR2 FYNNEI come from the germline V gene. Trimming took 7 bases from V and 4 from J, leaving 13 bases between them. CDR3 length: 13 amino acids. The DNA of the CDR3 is TGTGCCAGCACGCAGGGGGGTGGAGAGACCCAGTACTTC. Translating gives CASTQGGGETQYF.

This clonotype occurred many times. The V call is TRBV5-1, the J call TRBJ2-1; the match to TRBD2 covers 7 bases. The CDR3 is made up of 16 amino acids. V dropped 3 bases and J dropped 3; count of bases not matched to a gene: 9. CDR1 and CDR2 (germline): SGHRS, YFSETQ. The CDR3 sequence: CASSSGLTNGYNEQFF. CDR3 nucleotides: TGCGCCAGCAGCTCGGGACTAACCAACGGCTACAATGAGCAGTTCTTC.

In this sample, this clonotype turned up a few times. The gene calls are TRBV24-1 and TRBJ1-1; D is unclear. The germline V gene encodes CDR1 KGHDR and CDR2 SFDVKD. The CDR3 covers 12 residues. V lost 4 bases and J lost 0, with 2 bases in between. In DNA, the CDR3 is TGTGCCACCAGTGACATGAACACTGAAGCTTTCTTT. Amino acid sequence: CATSDMNTEAFF.

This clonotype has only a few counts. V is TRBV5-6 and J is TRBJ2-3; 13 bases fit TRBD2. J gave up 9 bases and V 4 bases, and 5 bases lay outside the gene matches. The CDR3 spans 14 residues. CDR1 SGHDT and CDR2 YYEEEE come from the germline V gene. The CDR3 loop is CASSMTSGGRTQYF. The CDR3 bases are TGTGCCAGCAGCATGACTAGCGGGGGGCGCACGCAGTATTTT.

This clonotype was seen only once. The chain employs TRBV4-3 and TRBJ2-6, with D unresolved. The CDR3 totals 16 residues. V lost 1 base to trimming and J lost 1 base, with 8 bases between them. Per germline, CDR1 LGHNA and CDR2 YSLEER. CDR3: CASSQASGSGANVLTF. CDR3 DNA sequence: TGCGCCAGCAGCCAAGCCTCCGGGTCTGGGGCCAACGTCCTGACTTTC.

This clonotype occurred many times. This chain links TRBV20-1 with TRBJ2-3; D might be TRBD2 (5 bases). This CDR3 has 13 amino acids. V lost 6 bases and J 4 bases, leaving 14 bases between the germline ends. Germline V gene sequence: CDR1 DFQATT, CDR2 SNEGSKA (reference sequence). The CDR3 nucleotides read TGCAGTGCCCTGGTAGGGCGGGCAGATACGCAGTATTTT. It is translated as CSALVGRADTQYF.